The clone carrying this T cell receptor (beta chain) appeared a few times. The antigen is unknown. The data stem from a study of CD8 T cells in ankylosing spondylitis. 5'-RACE, quantitative and with molecular barcodes, yielded the TCR beta libraries. In TCRdb, the 5' RACE reads were re-called with MiXCR into one record per CDR3 protein. Of some 840,000 distinct CDR3 sequences in the sample, about 12% are singletons; the top ten hold just over 0.5%. Study-wide points: Made up of 7 to 9 highly homologous variants, a TCR beta motif appeared characteristic of ankylosing spondylitis blood.

The sequenced material came from blood, either unsorted or a sorted T cell fraction (not recorded which). The clonotype originates from a male donor with ankylosing spondylitis.

For the CDR3, the DNA is TGCAGTGCTGCCCCGTTCGGAGGCCCAGATACGCAGTATTTT. Translation: CSAAPFGGPDTQYF. The chain uses TRBV20-1 and TRBJ2-3, with D perhaps TRBD2 (5 bases). The V end lost 5 bases, the J end lost 4 bases, and 16 bases lay between the germline ends. This CDR3 has 14 residues. Looked up from germline, CDR1 is DFQATT and CDR2 is SNEGSKA (reference sequence).